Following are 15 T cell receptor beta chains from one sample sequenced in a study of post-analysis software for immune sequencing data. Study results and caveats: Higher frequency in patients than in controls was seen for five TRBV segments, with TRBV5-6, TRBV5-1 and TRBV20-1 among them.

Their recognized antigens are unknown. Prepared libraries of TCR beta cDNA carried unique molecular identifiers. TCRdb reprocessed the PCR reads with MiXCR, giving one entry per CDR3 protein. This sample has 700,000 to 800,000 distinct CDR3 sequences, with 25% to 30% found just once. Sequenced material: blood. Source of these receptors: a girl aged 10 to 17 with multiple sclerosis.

The CDR3 spells CASSCTGMGNEQFF. DNA of the CDR3: TGCGCCAGCAGCTGTACAGGGATGGGCAATGAGCAGTTCTTC. The V and J genes are TRBV5-1 and TRBJ2-1; possibly TRBD1 for D (6 bases). Germline CDR1 and CDR2: SGHRS and YFSETQ. The CDR3 loop spans 14 amino acids. The V gene lost 3 bases and the J gene lost 6 bases, with 13 bases spanning the gap.

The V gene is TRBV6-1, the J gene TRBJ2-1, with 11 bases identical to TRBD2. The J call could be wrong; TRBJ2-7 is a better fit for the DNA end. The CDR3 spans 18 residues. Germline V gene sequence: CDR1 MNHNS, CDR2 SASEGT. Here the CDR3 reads CASSAEGLAGSSYNEQYF. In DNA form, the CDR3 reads TGTGCCAGCAGCGCCGAAGGACTAGCGGGCAGCTCCTACAATGAGCAGTACTTC.

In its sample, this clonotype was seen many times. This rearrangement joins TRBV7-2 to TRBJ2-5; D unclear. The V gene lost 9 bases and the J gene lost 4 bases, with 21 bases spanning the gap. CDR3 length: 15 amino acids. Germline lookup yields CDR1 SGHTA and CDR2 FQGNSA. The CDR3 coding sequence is TGTGCCAGGCGTCCCCCTGTCGCTCCTGGAGAGACCCAGTACTTC. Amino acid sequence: CARRPPVAPGETQYF.

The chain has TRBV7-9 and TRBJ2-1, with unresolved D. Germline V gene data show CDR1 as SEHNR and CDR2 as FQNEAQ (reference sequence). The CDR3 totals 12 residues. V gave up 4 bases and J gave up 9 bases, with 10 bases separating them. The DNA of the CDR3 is TGTGCCAGCAGCTCGCGGTCCTCTGAGCAGTTCTTC. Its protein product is CASSSRSSEQFF.

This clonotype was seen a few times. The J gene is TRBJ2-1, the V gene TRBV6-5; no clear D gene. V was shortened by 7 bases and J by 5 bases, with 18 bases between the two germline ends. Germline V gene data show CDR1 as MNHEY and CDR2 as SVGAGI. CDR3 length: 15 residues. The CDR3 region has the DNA TGTGCCAGCAAAGGGCGGATCCCCCCTCACAATGAGCAGTTCTTC. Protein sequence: CASKGRIPPHNEQFF.

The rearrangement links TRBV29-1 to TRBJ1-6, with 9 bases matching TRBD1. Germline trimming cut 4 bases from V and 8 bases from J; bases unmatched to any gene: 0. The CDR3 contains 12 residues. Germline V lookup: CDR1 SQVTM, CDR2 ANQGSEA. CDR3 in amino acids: CSVGDRDSPLHF. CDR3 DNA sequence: TGCAGCGTTGGGGACAGGGATTCACCCCTCCACTTT.

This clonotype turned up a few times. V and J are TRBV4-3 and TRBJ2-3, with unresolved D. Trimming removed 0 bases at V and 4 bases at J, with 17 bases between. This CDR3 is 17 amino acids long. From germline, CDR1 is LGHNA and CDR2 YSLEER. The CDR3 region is CASSQEAGPQGPDTQYF. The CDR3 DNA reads TGCGCCAGCAGCCAAGAGGCAGGCCCCCAAGGCCCAGATACGCAGTATTTT.

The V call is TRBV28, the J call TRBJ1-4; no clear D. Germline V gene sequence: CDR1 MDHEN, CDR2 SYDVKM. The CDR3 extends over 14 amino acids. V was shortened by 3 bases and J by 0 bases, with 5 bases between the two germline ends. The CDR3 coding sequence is TGTGCCAGCAGTTTTGATGCAACTAATGAAAAACTGTTTTTT. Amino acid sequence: CASSFDATNEKLFF.

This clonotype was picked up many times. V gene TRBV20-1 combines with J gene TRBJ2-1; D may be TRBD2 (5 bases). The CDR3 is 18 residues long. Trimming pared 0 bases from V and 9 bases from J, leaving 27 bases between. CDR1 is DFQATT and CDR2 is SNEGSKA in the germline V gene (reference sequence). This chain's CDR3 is CSARDFRPGTRERGEQFF. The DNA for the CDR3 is TGCAGTGCTAGAGATTTTCGGCCGGGAACTAGGGAGCGAGGTGAGCAGTTCTTC.

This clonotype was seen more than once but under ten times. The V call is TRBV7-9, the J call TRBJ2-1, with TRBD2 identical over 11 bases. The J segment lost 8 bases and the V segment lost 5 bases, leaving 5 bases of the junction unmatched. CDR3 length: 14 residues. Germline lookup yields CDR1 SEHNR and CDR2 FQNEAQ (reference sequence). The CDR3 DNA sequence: TGTGCCAGCAGCCCGGGACTAGCGGTCTATGAGCAGTTCTTC. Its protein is CASSPGLAVYEQFF.

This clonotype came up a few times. The CDR3 DNA is TGCAGCGTTGTAGGCATGAACACTGAAGCTTTCTTT. Its translation: CSVVGMNTEAFF. The chain has TRBV29-1 and TRBJ1-1; D uncertain. V was pared by 4 bases and J by 0 bases, with 6 bases between. Germline V gene lookup returns CDR1 SQVTM and CDR2 ANQGSEA. The CDR3 extends over 12 amino acids.

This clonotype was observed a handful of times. The CDR3 nucleotides read TGTGCCAGCAGTTACGTGGGACAGAGCTCCATAAACTATGGCTACACCTTC. Translation gives CASSYVGQSSINYGYTF. The chain is built from TRBV6-5 and TRBJ1-2; 7 bases fit TRBD1. Germline V lookup: CDR1 MNHEY, CDR2 SVGAGI. V gave up 2 bases and J gave up 2 bases; unmatched junction bases: 11. This CDR3 is built from 17 residues.

The CDR3 region is CASSFFQMTDTQYF. As DNA, the CDR3 is TGTGCCAGCAGCTTTTTCCAGATGACAGATACGCAGTATTTT. The rearrangement uses TRBV5-4 and TRBJ2-3; D uncertain. Trimming pared 2 bases from V and 3 bases from J, leaving 10 bases between. Germline loops: CDR1 SGHNT, CDR2 YYREEE (reference sequence). The CDR3 sequence is 14 residues long. The entire variable domain, with the rest obtained from reference TRBV5-4 and TRBJ2-3, is as follows: ETGVTQSPTHLIKTRGQQVTLRCSSQSGHNTVSWYQQALGQGPQFIFQYYREEENGRGNFPPRFSGLQFPNYSSELNVNALELDDSALYLCASSFFQMTDTQYFGPGTRLTVL.

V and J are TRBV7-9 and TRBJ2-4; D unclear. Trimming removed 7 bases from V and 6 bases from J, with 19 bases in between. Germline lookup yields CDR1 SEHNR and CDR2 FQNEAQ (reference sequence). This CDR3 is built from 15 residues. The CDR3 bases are TGTGCCAGCACCACTGCGTTCGGAGACCGAAACATTCAGTACTTC. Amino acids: CASTTAFGDRNIQYF.

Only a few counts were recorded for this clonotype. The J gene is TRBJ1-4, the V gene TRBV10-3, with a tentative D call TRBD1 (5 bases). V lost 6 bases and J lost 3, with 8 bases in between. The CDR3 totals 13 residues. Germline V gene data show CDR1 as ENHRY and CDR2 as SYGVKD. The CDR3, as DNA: TGTGCCATCAGCCAGACAGCTAATGAAAAACTGTTTTTT. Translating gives CAISQTANEKLFF.